The T cell receptor (beta chain) described here comes from a study of OX40 agonist ivuxolimab in advanced cancers. Across the study: Previous treatment with anti-PD-1, anti-PD-L1 or anti-CTLA-4 therapy was allowed; approximately 40% had received some.

The CDR3 loop spans 15 amino acids. CDR1 is LNHDA and CDR2 is SQIVND in the germline V gene (reference sequence). The ends were cut back, 7 bases at V and 0 bases at J, with 13 bases in the middle. Libraries were prepared by immunoSEQ multiplex PCR; TCRdb keeps only in-frame clonotypes and omits some of them. The table lists 35,000 to 40,000 clones, more than 75% of them singletons. The receptor was derived from an adult with an advanced solid tumor such as melanoma, head and neck, liver or kidney cancer. The sample was CD4+ or CD8+ T cells sorted from blood, taken in a trial of the OX40 agonist ivuxolimab. The genes are TRBV19 and TRBJ1-3, with D possibly TRBD1 on 6 matching bases. The CDR3 spells CASTEGGRSGNTIYF. For the CDR3, the DNA is TGTGCCAGTACCGAGGGGGGACGCTCTGGAAACACCATATATTTT.